Listed here is a single T cell receptor (beta chain). The antigen is not known. This sample stems from a study of response to subunit inactivated influenza vaccine. TCRdb ran MiXCR on the RT-PCR reads and lists one entry per CDR3 protein. The sample records 650,000 to 850,000 distinct CDR3 sequences, approximately 15% being singletons. Study-wide results and limits: New T cells are recruited in small numbers by each seasonal influenza vaccination, according to the authors' suggestion.

Trimming at V came to 7 bases and at J to 7 bases, leaving 8 bases not matched to a gene. Germline V gene data show CDR1 as MDHEN and CDR2 as SYDVKM. This CDR3 is 16 amino acids long. The material was PBMCs from blood, obtained roughly 2 weeks before vaccination. This chain joins TRBV28 and TRBJ2-1, with TRBD2 matching 15 bases. This sequence originates from a man aged 45 to 65 who received an inactivated influenza vaccine. CDR3 nucleotides: TGTGCCAGCACTCCAACCGGGACTAGCGGGAGGAATGAGCAGTTCTTC. Its protein product is CASTPTGTSGRNEQFF.